A selection of T cell receptor beta chains follows, all from one sample in a study of blood T cell repertoires in COVID-19. TCRdb's table, derived via immunoSEQ multiplex PCR, lists solely in-frame clones and lacks some. The sample includes some 150,000 clones, around four fifths of them seen just once. The specimen sequenced was peripheral blood. The source of these receptors is a human donor in a cohort sampled during active COVID-19. CDR3s leave out the opening cysteine and the closing phenylalanine or tryptophan.

J,V,CDR3
TRBJ1-1,TRBV3-1/TRBV3-2,ASSERVGNTEAF
TRBJ2-7,TRBV6-6,ASSYYGTGNYEQY
TRBJ1-4,TRBV30,AWSRDRPLGLF
TRBJ1-3,TRBV28,ASSSDWSSGNTIY
TRBJ1-1,TRBV10-3,AIKQTGATEAF
TRBJ1-4,TRBV4-3,ASSQDRGQYEKLF
TRBJ2-7,TRBV6-5,ASTNTGGGYEQY
TRBJ1-2,TRBV2,ASKNRGGYT
TRBJ1-6,TRBV12-3/TRBV12-4,ATRQVLNSPLH
TRBJ1-2,TRBV4-1,ASSQDRGTNYGYT
TRBJ2-5,TRBV11-2,ASSFRETQY
TRBJ1-3,TRBV7-6,ASSLWSQALSGNTIY
TRBJ1-1,TRBV7-2,ASTAVGLNTEAF
TRBJ2-7,TRBV29-1,SVAYRSYEQY
TRBJ1-2,TRBV20-1,SASGVYGYT
TRBJ2-7,TRBV12-5,ASGLWGGNEQY
TRBJ2-5,TRBV29-1,SVVVETQY
TRBJ1-2,TRBV4-1,ASSQPTTGNYGYT
TRBJ2-7,TRBV11-3,ASSLRSSYEQY
TRBJ2-7,TRBV5-1,ASSLAGGTYEQY
TRBJ1-1,TRBV19,ASSARLNTEAF
TRBJ2-3,TRBV29-1,SVLLAGFTDTQY
TRBJ1-1,TRBV2,ASSGGQMNTEAF
TRBJ1-2,TRBV7-2,ASSLGQAFYGYT
TRBJ2-7,TRBV7-8,ASSPRDRPSYEQY
TRBJ2-1,TRBV19,ASSKLAGGRNEQF
TRBJ1-2,TRBV6-5,ASSWQGYGYGYT
TRBJ1-6,TRBV27,ASSLPPPLTGGDSPLH
TRBJ2-7,TRBV7-9,ASEGGRGVYEQY